Each of the 5 T cell receptor beta chains below was sequenced from the same sample in a study of blood T cell repertoires in COVID-19. Produced via immunoSEQ multiplex PCR; TCRdb's table is partial and in-frame only. The sample has roughly 200,000 clones; about four fifths are singletons. The sample comprised PBMCs or T cells enriched from blood (not recorded which). All receptors come from a woman aged 45-60 years who had been exposed to COVID-19.

The V call is TRBV13, the J call TRBJ2-7, with 8 bases identical to TRBD1. J lost 2 bases, V lost 2 bases, and 5 bases had no gene match. This CDR3 region has 15 residues. Germline loops: CDR1 PRHDT, CDR2 FYEKMQ (reference sequence). The CDR3 DNA sequence: TGTGCCAGCAGCTTATACCCGGACAGGGCCTACGAGCAGTACTTC. As protein: CASSLYPDRAYEQYF.

The J gene is TRBJ1-1, the V gene TRBV9; 7 nucleotides match TRBD1. CDR1 and CDR2 (germline): SGDLS, YYNGEE. The CDR3 contains 16 residues. V lost 4 bases, J lost 5 bases, and 14 bases stayed unmatched. The CDR3 nucleotides read TGTGCCAGCAGCCCCCGACAGGGAACGAGCTGGACTGAAGCTTTCTTT. Its protein product is CASSPRQGTSWTEAFF.

The chain has TRBV29-1 and TRBJ1-1, with 7 bases aligning to TRBD1. V lost 7 bases to trimming and J lost 7 bases; unmatched junction nucleotides: 12. Germline lookup yields CDR1 SQVTM and CDR2 ANQGSEA. The CDR3 spans 13 residues. CDR3: CSATTGAGGEAFF. CDR3 DNA sequence: TGCAGCGCAACCACAGGGGCTGGAGGTGAAGCTTTCTTT.

The chain links TRBV19 to TRBJ2-7, with D perhaps TRBD1 (6 bases). The V end lost 0 bases, the J end lost 7 bases, and 10 bases lay between the germline ends. Germline lookup yields CDR1 LNHDA and CDR2 SQIVND (reference sequence). The CDR3 length is 13 residues. CDR3 coding DNA: TGTGCCAGTAGTATAGATCCAAGGGGGGAGCAGTACTTC. This encodes CASSIDPRGEQYF.

This clone was counted between two and nine times. The V and J genes are TRBV5-6 and TRBJ1-2; no firm D call. Trimming cost V 3 bases and J 6 bases, with 12 bases left between them. The CDR3 runs to 13 residues. CDR1 SGHDT and CDR2 YYEEEE come from the germline V gene. CDR3 loop: CASSSPRGNGYTF. The CDR3 DNA reads TGTGCCAGCAGCTCCCCCCGGGGAAATGGCTACACCTTC. Looking up the rest from reference TRBV5-6 and TRBJ1-2 gives the full variable domain: DAGVTQSPTHLIKTRGQQVTLRCSPKSGHDTVSWYQQALGQGPQFIFQYYEEEERQRGNFPDRFSGHQFPNYSSELNVNALLLGDSALYLCASSSPRGNGYTFGSGTRLTVV.